Listed below are T cell receptor beta chains from one sample, sequenced in a study of blood T cell repertoires in COVID-19. Measured with immunoSEQ multiplex PCR; TCRdb has only the in-frame clones, and not every one. The profile shows roughly 200,000 clones, 80% to 85% of them singletons. The sequenced sample consisted of peripheral blood. The source is a woman older than 75 with COVID-19, enrolled during active disease. CDR3s include the opening cysteine and the closing phenylalanine or tryptophan. A D gene is named only where the DNA matches it firmly.

CDR3 length	D gene	V gene	J gene	CDR3 DNA	CDR3 protein
15	TRBD2	TRBV5-6	TRBJ2-1	TGTGCCAGCAGCCTAGCGGGGGCGTCCTACAATGAGCAGTTCTTC	CASSLAGASYNEQFF
13	-	TRBV30	TRBJ1-3	TGTGCCTGGAGTCTGAGCTCTGGAAACACCATATATTTT	CAWSLSSGNTIYF
18	-	TRBV12-5	TRBJ2-1	TGTGCTAGTGGTCAACCTCTCCCCGGGGGTGGTCTCTACAATGAGCAGTTCTTC	CASGQPLPGGGLYNEQFF
16	-	TRBV2	TRBJ1-5	TGTGCCAGCTCGAAGCGGCAAACCTTTAGCAATCAGCCCCAGCATTTT	CASSKRQTFSNQPQHF
15	TRBD1	TRBV27	TRBJ2-3	TGTGCCAGCAGTCTCAGGGGGCTGGGCACAGATACGCAGTATTTT	CASSLRGLGTDTQYF
12	-	TRBV18	TRBJ1-2	TGTGCCAGCTCACCACCGGGGGGGGGCTACACCTTC	CASSPPGGGYTF
11	-	TRBV29-1	TRBJ1-2	TGCAGCGTTGAACGGGGGGATGGCTACACCTTC	CSVERGDGYTF
15	TRBD1	TRBV5-4	TRBJ2-7	TGTGCCAGCAGCTTAGCAGGGACAGGTTCCTACGAGCAGTACTTC	CASSLAGTGSYEQYF
14	-	TRBV6-2/TRBV6-3	TRBJ1-1	TGTGCCAGCAGTTATCGTTCAGGGAACACTGAAGCTTTCTTT	CASSYRSGNTEAFF
15	-	TRBV9	TRBJ2-7	TGTGCCAGCAGCGTAGCCCCCGGGGGTCGGGGCGAGCAGTACTTC	CASSVAPGGRGEQYF
14	-	TRBV18	TRBJ1-1	TGTGCCAGCTCACCACAGACAGGCATCACTGAAGCTTTCTTT	CASSPQTGITEAFF
14	-	TRBV5-1	TRBJ1-2	TGCGCCAGCACCTCAGTCCCGGGGAACTATGGCTACACCTTC	CASTSVPGNYGYTF